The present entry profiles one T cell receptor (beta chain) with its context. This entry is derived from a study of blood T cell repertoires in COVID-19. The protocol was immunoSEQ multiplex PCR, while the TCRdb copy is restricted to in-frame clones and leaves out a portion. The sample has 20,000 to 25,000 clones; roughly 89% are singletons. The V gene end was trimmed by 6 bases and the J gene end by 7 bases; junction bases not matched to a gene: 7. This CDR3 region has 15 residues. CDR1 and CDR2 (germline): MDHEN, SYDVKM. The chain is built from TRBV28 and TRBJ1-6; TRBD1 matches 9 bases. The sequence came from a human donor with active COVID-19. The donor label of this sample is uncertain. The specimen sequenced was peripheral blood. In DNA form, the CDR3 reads TGTGCCAGCAGACCGGCCGGACAGGGGAATTCACCCCTCCACTTT. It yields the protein CASRPAGQGNSPLHF.